This T cell receptor beta chain was documented in a study of tumor-infiltrating lymphocytes in primary liver carcinoma. The CDR3 is 15 residues long. Germline V gene sequence: CDR1 SGHAT, CDR2 FQDESV (reference sequence). Priming with a constant-region primer yielded TCR beta cDNA from about 510 ng total RNA. A slightly modified ARM-PCR protocol with three nested multiplex PCR rounds produced these TCR beta libraries. TRBV1-TRBV30 forward primers paired with a C-beta reverse primer were used in the first two PCR rounds, which ran roughly 11 cycles each. TCRdb recomputed calls from the multiplex PCR reads with MiXCR, one row per CDR3 protein. The table includes around 170,000 distinct CDR3 sequences, 60% detected once. Blood RNA was derived from unsorted whole blood, and germline DNA was extracted too.

The receptor was isolated from a man aged 35 to 55 with primary liver carcinoma and hepatitis B virus infection. This chain uses TRBV11-1 with TRBJ1-1; 7 positions match TRBD1. Sequenced material: peripheral blood. The CDR3 here is CGNSDFQGVRTEAFF. The CDR3 DNA sequence: TGTGGCAACAGCGATTTTCAGGGGGTGCGGACTGAAGCTTTCTTT. The full variable domain, with the rest looked up from reference TRBV11-1 and TRBJ1-1, is EAEVAQSPRYKITEKSQAVAFWCDPISGHATLYWYRQILGQGPELLVQFQDESVVDDSQLPKDRFSAERLKGVDSTLKIQPAELGDSAMYLCGNSDFQGVRTEAFFGQGTRLTVV.